These 12 T cell receptor beta chains originate from one sample sequenced in a study of regulatory T cells in long-lasting Graves disease. Arm-PCR of CDR3 regions and iRepertoire HTBI primers were the basis on which TCR beta libraries were built. MiXCR, run by TCRdb on the multiplex PCR reads, gives a single entry per CDR3 protein. Among about 470,000 distinct CDR3 sequences listed, less than 25% were seen once. Stated time point: persistent/refractory GD, antithyroid drugs over 5 years with positive TRAb. From PBMCs, RNA was extracted and then used to make the TCR library. The sequences come from peripheral blood mononuclear cells (PBMCs), collected when the disease was refractory, from a patient treated with antithyroid drugs. The receptors were sampled from a female donor with Graves disease.

At least ten counts were recorded for this clonotype. The chain employs TRBV12-3 or TRBV12-4 and TRBJ2-7; D ambiguous. The CDR3 is 14 amino acids. Trimming shortened V by 5 bases and J by 4 bases, and 15 bases separated the two germline ends. CDR3 DNA: TGTGCCAGCAGTCCCCAGGCAGACTCGTACGAGCAGTACTTC. It encodes CASSPQADSYEQYF.

This clonotype showed up many times. The chain links TRBV6-2 or TRBV6-3 to TRBJ2-1, with D possibly being TRBD1 (6 bases). V was cut by 5 bases and J by 12 bases, with 17 bases left in between. Germline V gene sequence: CDR1 MNHEY, CDR2 SVGEGT. This CDR3 has 13 amino acids. The CDR3 sequence: CASSTHNRAAQFF. The CDR3 bases are TGTGCCAGCAGTACCCATAACAGGGCCGCGCAGTTCTTC.

This clonotype was observed a few times. The chain recombines TRBV11-2 with TRBJ2-7, with D possibly being TRBD1 or TRBD2 (5 bases each). Trimming removed 4 bases from V and 0 bases from J, with 13 bases in between. The CDR3 covers 15 residues. Germline V gives CDR1 SGHAT, CDR2 FQNNGV. The DNA of the CDR3 is TGTGCCAGCAGCTACGGGACCCACGACTCCTACGAGCAGTACTTC. Amino acids: CASSYGTHDSYEQYF. Looking up the rest from reference TRBV11-2 and TRBJ2-7 gives the full variable domain: EAGVAQSPRYKIIEKRQSVAFWCNPISGHATLYWYQQILGQGPKLLIQFQNNGVVDDSQLPKDRFSAERLKGVDSTLKIQPAKLEDSAVYLCASSYGTHDSYEQYFGPGTRLTVT.

This clonotype has just a few counts. CDR3 bases: TGTGCCTGGAGTGTACAGTCGGAAAATCAGCCCCAGCATTTT. It is translated as CAWSVQSENQPQHF. The V call is TRBV30, the J call TRBJ1-5, with D uncertain. Trimming removed 0 bases from V and 4 bases from J, with 10 bases in between. Germline V lookup: CDR1 GTSNPN, CDR2 SVGIG (reference sequence). The CDR3 contains 14 residues. The full variable domain, completed using reference TRBV30 and TRBJ1-5, is SQTIHQWPATLVQPVGSPLSLECTVEGTSNPNLYWYRQAAGRGLQLLFYSVGIGQISSEVPQNLSASRPQDRQFILSSKKLLLSDSGFYLCAWSVQSENQPQHFGDGTRLSIL.

The table lists this clonotype with many counts. The gene calls are TRBV11-2 and TRBJ1-1; D is uncertain. The germline gives CDR1 SGHAT, CDR2 FQNNGV. The CDR3 is 12 residues long. Trimming removed 9 bases at V and 1 base at J, with 9 bases between. The CDR3 here is CASQDGNTEAFF. CDR3 sequence (DNA): TGTGCCAGTCAAGACGGGAACACTGAAGCTTTCTTT.

The chain carries TRBV6-1 and TRBJ1-1; no clear D gene. V lost 3 bases and J 4 bases, leaving 9 bases between the germline ends. This CDR3 is built from 13 residues. CDR1 and CDR2 (germline): MNHNS, SASEGT. The CDR3 is CASSDGPGTEAFF. CDR3 nucleotide sequence: TGTGCCAGCAGTGACGGCCCGGGCACTGAAGCTTTCTTT.

At least ten counts were recorded for this clonotype. The CDR3 sequence is CASSLMMLDRGDYEQYF. The DNA for the CDR3 is TGTGCCAGCAGCTTGATGATGTTGGACAGGGGAGACTACGAGCAGTACTTC. This rearrangement joins TRBV11-3 to TRBJ2-7; 9 bases agree with TRBD1. The CDR3 covers 17 residues. V lost 3 bases, J lost 3 bases, and 12 bases stayed unmatched. Germline-derived CDR1 and CDR2 are SGHNT and YENEEA.

This clonotype occurred a few times. CDR3 nucleotides: TGTGCCAGCTCACCCACGCGGGAGGGCCAGGTTGAGCAGTTCTTC. This translates into CASSPTREGQVEQFF. The rearrangement links TRBV18 to TRBJ2-1; 9 nucleotides match TRBD2. V lost 3 bases and J lost 9; bases outside the gene matches: 9. The CDR3 runs to 15 residues. CDR1 is KGHSH, CDR2 LQKENI, per germline.

The rearrangement joins TRBV9 to TRBJ2-7; TRBD1 might be the D (7 bases). The CDR3 spans 15 residues. V was clipped by 0 bases and J by 2 bases, with 12 bases between them. Germline lookup yields CDR1 SGDLS and CDR2 YYNGEE. CDR3 DNA: TGTGCCAGCAGCGTAGGTACAGGGGAGGCCTACGAGCAGTACTTC. Its translation is CASSVGTGEAYEQYF.

This clonotype showed up just a few times. V gene TRBV27 combines with J gene TRBJ2-7; possible D gene TRBD1, 5 bases. Germline V CDR1 and CDR2: MNHEY, SMNVEV (reference sequence). Trimming removed 2 bases at V and 3 bases at J, with 11 bases between. The CDR3 is 14 residues long. The CDR3 nucleotides read TGTGCCAGCAGTTTACGCTACAGGTTCTACGAGCAGTACTTC. Its protein is CASSLRYRFYEQYF.

This clonotype came up a few times. The gene calls are TRBV5-1 and TRBJ2-5; D ambiguous. The CDR3 sequence is 14 residues long. The ends were cut back, 0 bases at V and 1 base at J, with 7 bases in the middle. CDR1 and CDR2 from the germline V gene are SGHRS and YFSETQ. As DNA, the CDR3 is TGCGCCAGCAGCTTGGATCCGCGCCAAGAGACCCAGTACTTC. Protein: CASSLDPRQETQYF.

This clonotype was observed a handful of times. V usage is TRBV9 and J usage is TRBJ1-2; D is perhaps TRBD1 (5 bases). The germline V gene encodes CDR1 SGDLS and CDR2 YYNGEE. CDR3 length: 14 residues. Trimming removed 3 bases from V and 2 bases from J, with 11 bases in between. CDR3 nucleotide sequence: TGTGCCAGCAGCGCCGCGACAGAAAACTATGGCTACACCTTC. It codes for CASSAATENYGYTF.